The 12 T cell receptor beta chains listed next were all sequenced from one sample in a study of control samples from healthy donors and cancer patients. Clones were sequenced by immunoSEQ multiplex PCR, and TCRdb holds only the in-frame ones, with some missing. This table has 260,000 or so clones, approximately 80% appearing once. The sample comprised PBMCs. The source is a woman in her sixties or seventies with lung cancer.

The gene calls are TRBV3-1 (or the pseudogene TRBV3-2) and TRBJ1-6; D gene uncertain. The CDR3 is 15 amino acids. Trimming took off 5 bases at V and 5 bases at J, with 13 bases between the two ends. Germline V gene data show CDR1 as LGHDT and CDR2 as YNNKEL (reference sequence). The CDR3 DNA follows: TGTGCCAGCAGCGATACATGGAGTAATAATTCACCCCTCCACTTT. Its protein is CASSDTWSNNSPLHF.

This sequence joins TRBV5-1 and TRBJ2-1; 12 bases map to TRBD2. The V segment lost 0 bases and the J segment 7 bases; nucleotides outside the gene matches: 2. Germline-derived CDR1 and CDR2 are SGHRS and YFSETQ. The CDR3 spans 15 residues. CDR3 nucleotide sequence: TGCGCCAGCAGCTTGGGGACTAGCGGGACTAATGAGCAGTTCTTC. As protein: CASSLGTSGTNEQFF.

V usage is TRBV10-3 and J usage is TRBJ1-6; a possible D gene is TRBD1 (5 bases). There are 14 residues in the CDR3. Trimming cost V 4 bases and J 7 bases, with 11 bases left between them. The germline gives CDR1 ENHRY, CDR2 SYGVKD. The CDR3 region is CAISGGTGNSPLHF. The CDR3 DNA follows: TGTGCCATCAGTGGGGGGACTGGGAATTCACCCCTCCACTTT.

This chain uses TRBV28 with TRBJ1-5; D gene uncertain. V was cut by 6 bases and J by 3 bases, with 12 bases left in between. CDR3 size: 14 residues. Per the germline V gene, CDR1 is MDHEN and CDR2 is SYDVKM. For the CDR3, the DNA is TGTGCCAGCAGCTTGTGGGGAAACAATCAGCCCCAGCATTTT. Translating gives CASSLWGNNQPQHF.

J is TRBJ1-1 and V is TRBV27; D remains unclear. This CDR3 has 14 residues. CDR1 and CDR2 from the germline V gene are MNHEY and SMNVEV (reference sequence). The V and J ends lost 4 bases and 3 bases respectively, with 12 bases between them. CDR3 bases: TGTGCCAGCAGTTCCGCCCGGACGTACACTGAAGCTTTCTTT. It encodes CASSSARTYTEAFF.

Only one count was recorded for this clone. The chain recombines TRBV5-1 with TRBJ2-2; TRBD2 matches at 8 bases. The junction had 1 base not matched to a gene; V was cut back by 0 bases and J by 3 bases. Germline V gene lookup returns CDR1 SGHRS and CDR2 YFSETQ. This CDR3 comprises 15 residues. In DNA form, the CDR3 reads TGCGCCAGCAGCTTGGGCGGGGGGCACACCGGGGAGCTGTTTTTT. Residues: CASSLGGGHTGELFF.

V and J are TRBV5-1 and TRBJ2-3; 8 nucleotides match TRBD2. In germline, CDR1 is SGHRS, CDR2 YFSETQ. Losses at the gene ends were 2 bases for V and 0 bases for J; bases not matched to a gene: 11. The CDR3 spans 18 residues. CDR3 loop: CASSLATSGGPSTDTQYF. DNA of the CDR3: TGCGCCAGCAGCTTAGCCACTAGCGGAGGCCCTAGCACAGATACGCAGTATTTT.

V usage is TRBV28 and J usage is TRBJ2-6, with TRBD1 identical over 11 bases. The CDR3 is 21 residues long. The V gene's germline CDR1 is MDHEN and CDR2 SYDVKM. V dropped 2 bases and J dropped 1; count of bases not matched to a gene: 13. The CDR3: CASSLVGSAGQGGSGANVLTF. DNA of the CDR3: TGTGCCAGCAGTTTAGTAGGATCGGCGGGACAGGGGGGGTCTGGGGCCAACGTCCTGACTTTC.

This chain uses TRBV7-9 with TRBJ1-2, with 8 bases identical to TRBD1. This CDR3 contains 14 residues. Looked up from germline, CDR1 is SEHNR and CDR2 is FQNEAQ (reference sequence). V lost 4 bases, J lost 4 bases, and 5 bases stayed unmatched. CDR3 sequence reads: CASSYPGQAYGYTF. The CDR3 DNA sequence: TGTGCCAGCAGCTATCCGGGACAGGCCTATGGCTACACCTTC. Based on the CDR3 plus reference TRBV7-9 and TRBJ1-2, the full variable domain is DTGVSQNPRHKITKRGQNVTFRCDPISEHNRLYWYRQTLGQGPEFLTYFQNEAQLEKSRLLSDRFSAERPKGSFSTLEIQRTEQGDSAMYLCASSYPGQAYGYTFGSGTRLTVV.

The J gene is TRBJ1-5, the V gene TRBV7-6; D unclear. Trimming shortened V by 2 bases and J by 2 bases, and 7 bases separated the two germline ends. Looked up from germline, CDR1 is SGHVS and CDR2 is FNYEAQ. CDR3 size: 14 residues. CDR3: CASSLSPGNQPQHF. The CDR3 DNA follows: TGTGCCAGCAGCTTAAGCCCAGGCAATCAGCCCCAGCATTTT.

As for this clone: The same CDR3 also results from other DNA sequences found in this sample. The V gene is TRBV19, the J gene TRBJ1-2; no clear D gene. The germline V and J ends were trimmed by 0 bases and 4 bases, with 6 bases remaining between them. The CDR3 contains 13 residues. Germline V gene data show CDR1 as LNHDA and CDR2 as SQIVND (reference sequence). CDR3: CASSIDSVYGYTF. DNA of the CDR3: TGTGCCAGTAGTATAGATTCAGTCTATGGCTACACCTTC.

This clone has only one observation. The chain uses TRBV6-7 and TRBJ2-1, with D unclear. TRBV6-7 is an open reading frame, and its role is uncertain. The CDR3 covers 16 residues. V lost 0 bases to trimming and J lost 5 bases, with 14 bases between them. CDR3 sequence: CASSYSKALSDNEQFF. The CDR3 DNA sequence: TGTGCCAGCAGTTACTCGAAGGCCCTGTCGGACAATGAGCAGTTCTTC.